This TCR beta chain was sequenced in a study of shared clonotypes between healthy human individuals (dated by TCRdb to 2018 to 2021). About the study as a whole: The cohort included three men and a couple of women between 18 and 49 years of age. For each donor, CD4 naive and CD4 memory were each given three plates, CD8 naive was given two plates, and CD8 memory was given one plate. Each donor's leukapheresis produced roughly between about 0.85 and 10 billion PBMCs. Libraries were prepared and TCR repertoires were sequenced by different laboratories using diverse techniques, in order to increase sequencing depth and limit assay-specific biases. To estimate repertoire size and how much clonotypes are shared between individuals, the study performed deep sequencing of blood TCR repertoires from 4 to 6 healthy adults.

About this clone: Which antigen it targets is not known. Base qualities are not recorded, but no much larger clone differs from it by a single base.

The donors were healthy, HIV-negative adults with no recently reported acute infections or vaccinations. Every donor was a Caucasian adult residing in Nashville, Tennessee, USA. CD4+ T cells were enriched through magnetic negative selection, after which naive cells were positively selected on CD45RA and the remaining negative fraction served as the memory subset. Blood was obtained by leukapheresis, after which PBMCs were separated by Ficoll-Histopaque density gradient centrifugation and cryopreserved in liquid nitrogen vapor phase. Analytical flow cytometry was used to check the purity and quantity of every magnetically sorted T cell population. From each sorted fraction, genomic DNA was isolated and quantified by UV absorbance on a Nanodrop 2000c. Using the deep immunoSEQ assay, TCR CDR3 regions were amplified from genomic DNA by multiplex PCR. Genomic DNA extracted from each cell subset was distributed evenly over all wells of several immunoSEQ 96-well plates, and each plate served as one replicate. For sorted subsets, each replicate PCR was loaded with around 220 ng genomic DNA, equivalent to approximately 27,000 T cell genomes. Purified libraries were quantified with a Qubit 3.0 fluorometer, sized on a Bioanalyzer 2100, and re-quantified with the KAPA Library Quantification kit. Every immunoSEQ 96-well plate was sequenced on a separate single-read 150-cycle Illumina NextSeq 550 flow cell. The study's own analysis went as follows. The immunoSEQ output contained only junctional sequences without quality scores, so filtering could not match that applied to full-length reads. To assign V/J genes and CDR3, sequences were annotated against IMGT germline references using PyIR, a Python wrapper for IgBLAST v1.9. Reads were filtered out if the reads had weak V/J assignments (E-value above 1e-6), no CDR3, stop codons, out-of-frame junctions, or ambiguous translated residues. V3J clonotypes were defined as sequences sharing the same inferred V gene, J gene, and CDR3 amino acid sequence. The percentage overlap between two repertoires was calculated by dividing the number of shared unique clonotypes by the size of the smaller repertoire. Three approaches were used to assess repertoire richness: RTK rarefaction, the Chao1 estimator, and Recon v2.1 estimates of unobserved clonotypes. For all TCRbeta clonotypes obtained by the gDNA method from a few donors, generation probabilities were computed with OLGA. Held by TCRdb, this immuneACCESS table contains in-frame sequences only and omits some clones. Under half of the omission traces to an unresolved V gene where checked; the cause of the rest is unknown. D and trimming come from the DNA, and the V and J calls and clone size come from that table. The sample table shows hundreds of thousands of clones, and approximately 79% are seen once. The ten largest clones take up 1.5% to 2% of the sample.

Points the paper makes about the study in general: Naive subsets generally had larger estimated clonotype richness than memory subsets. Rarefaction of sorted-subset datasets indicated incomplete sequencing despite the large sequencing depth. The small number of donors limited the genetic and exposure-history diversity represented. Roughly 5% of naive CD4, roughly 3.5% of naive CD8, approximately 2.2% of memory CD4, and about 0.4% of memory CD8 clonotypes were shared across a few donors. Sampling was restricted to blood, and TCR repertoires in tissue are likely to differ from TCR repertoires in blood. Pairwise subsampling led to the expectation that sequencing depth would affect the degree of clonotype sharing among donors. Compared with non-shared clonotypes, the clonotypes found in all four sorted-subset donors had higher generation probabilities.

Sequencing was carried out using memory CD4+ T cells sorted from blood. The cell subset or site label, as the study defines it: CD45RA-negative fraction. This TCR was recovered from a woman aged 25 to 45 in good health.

The nucleotide sequence is TGTGCCAGCAAAGGGGTCTCTACCATGAACACTGAAGCTTTCTTT. Translated, this gives CASKGVSTMNTEAFF. The receptor chain draws on TRBV6-5 and TRBJ1-1; the D gene is possibly TRBD1, with 5 bases matching. At the junction V is shortened by 7 bases and J by 0 bases, with 15 bases in between. From its cysteine to its phenylalanine, the CDR3 spans 15 amino acids. The kept DNA is CDR3 alone, 45 bases in frame from the first base. The germline V gene gives CDR1 as MNHEY and CDR2 as SVGAGI.